What follows are 30 T cell receptor beta chains derived from one specimen sequenced in a study of T cell changes during pregnancy in multiple sclerosis. Sequencing used immunoSEQ multiplex PCR; TCRdb keeps in-frame clones, though not all of them. The data contain over 90,000 clones, roughly 92% of them seen just once; the ten biggest clones take up more than 0.85%. This specimen was peripheral blood, taken after pregnancy. The receptors originated from a female donor with multiple sclerosis, enrolled in a pregnancy study.

The chain combines TRBV5-1 with TRBJ2-7, with D perhaps matching TRBD2 (5 bases). The germline V gene encodes CDR1 SGHRS and CDR2 YFSETQ. The germline V and J ends were trimmed by 4 bases and 5 bases, with 16 bases remaining between them. The CDR3 sequence is 14 residues long. This CDR3 reads CASSAHEGWDEQYF. CDR3 bases: TGCGCCAGCAGCGCACATGAGGGCTGGGACGAGCAGTACTTC. Filled out from reference TRBV5-1 and TRBJ2-7, the complete variable domain reads KAGVTQTPRYLIKTRGQQVTLSCSPISGHRSVSWYQQTPGQGLQFLFEYFSETQRNKGNFPGRFSGRQFSNSRSEMNVSTLELGDSALYLCASSAHEGWDEQYFGPGTRLTVT.

Comments on this clone: Other DNA sequences in this sample translate to the same CDR3. The gene calls are TRBV30 and TRBJ1-1; D possibly corresponds to TRBD1 (5 bases). Looked up from germline, CDR1 is GTSNPN and CDR2 is SVGIG (reference sequence). Trimming shortened V by 2 bases and J by 1 base, and 5 bases separated the two germline ends. The CDR3 has 12 residues. CDR3 DNA sequence: TGTGCCTGGAGTCAGGGGAACACTGAAGCTTTCTTT. Its protein product is CAWSQGNTEAFF.

This chain uses TRBV2 with TRBJ2-2; D may be TRBD1 (5 bases). Looked up from germline, CDR1 is SNHLY and CDR2 is FYNNEI. Trimming pared 4 bases from V and 4 bases from J, leaving 13 bases between. This CDR3 is 15 amino acids long. DNA of the CDR3: TGTGCCAGCAGTGTCGGGCAGGGAAGCACCGGGGAGCTGTTTTTT. Translating it yields CASSVGQGSTGELFF.

This clone has only one observation. V gene TRBV5-5 combines with J gene TRBJ2-7; 7 nucleotides match TRBD1. CDR1 and CDR2 (germline): SGHKS, YYEKEE (reference sequence). Germline trimming cut 0 bases from V and 2 bases from J; bases unmatched to any gene: 2. The CDR3 has 14 residues. The CDR3 bases are TGTGCCAGCAGCTTGGGACAGGGTCCCTACGAGCAGTACTTC. Its protein product is CASSLGQGPYEQYF.

This chain links TRBV9 with TRBJ1-1; 10 nucleotides agree with TRBD1. Trimming at V came to 4 bases and at J to 6 bases, leaving 6 bases not matched to a gene. From germline, CDR1 is SGDLS and CDR2 YYNGEE. The CDR3 runs 14 residues. CDR3 bases: TGTGCCAGCAGCATAGGTGACAGGGGGCCTGAAGCTTTCTTT. Amino acid sequence: CASSIGDRGPEAFF.

J is TRBJ2-3 and V is TRBV5-4; D is unresolved. Trimming shortened V by 4 bases and J by 0 bases, and 3 bases separated the two germline ends. Per the germline V gene, CDR1 is SGHNT and CDR2 is YYREEE (reference sequence). CDR3 length: 12 residues. As DNA, the CDR3 is TGTGCCAGCAGCCCAAGCACAGATACGCAGTATTTT. This gives the protein CASSPSTDTQYF.

V usage is TRBV18 and J usage is TRBJ1-1, with 9 bases fitting TRBD1. Germline lookup yields CDR1 KGHSH and CDR2 LQKENI. Trimming cost V 6 bases and J 4 bases; bases outside gene matches: 6. This CDR3 region has 14 residues. In nucleotides, the CDR3 is TGTGCCAGCTCTCGGACAGGGGCGGGCACTGAAGCTTTCTTT. Its protein is CASSRTGAGTEAFF. Together with reference TRBV18 and TRBJ1-1, the CDR3 gives the full variable domain: NAGVMQNPRHLVRRRGQEARLRCSPMKGHSHVYWYRQLPEEGLKFMVYLQKENIIDESGMPKERFSAEFPKEGPSILRIQQVVRGDSAAYFCASSRTGAGTEAFFGQGTRLTVV.

The CDR3 nucleotides are TGTGCCAGCGCGCGTAACTATGGCTACACCTTC. Amino acid sequence: CASARNYGYTF. V is TRBV19 and J is TRBJ1-2; D call uncertain. The length of the CDR3 is 11 residues. V was pared by 9 bases and J by 1 base, with 6 bases between. The germline V gene encodes CDR1 LNHDA and CDR2 SQIVND (reference sequence).

The rearrangement joins TRBV7-2 to TRBJ2-1, with 7 bases lining up with TRBD2. This CDR3 comprises 15 residues. CDR1 is SGHTA, CDR2 FQGNSA, per germline. Trimming removed 4 bases from V and 3 bases from J; junction bases left unmatched: 6. The CDR3 is CASSSQRGHYNEQFF. Here the CDR3 DNA reads TGTGCCAGCAGCTCCCAGCGGGGCCACTACAATGAGCAGTTCTTC.

The gene calls are TRBV5-1 and TRBJ1-1; TRBD1 agrees at 8 bases. The CDR3 has 13 amino acids. Germline loops: CDR1 SGHRS, CDR2 YFSETQ. The J segment lost 8 bases and the V segment lost 4 bases, leaving 7 bases of the junction unmatched. The CDR3 reads CASSPDRAGEAFF. As DNA, the CDR3 is TGCGCCAGCAGCCCGGACAGGGCGGGCGAAGCTTTCTTT.

The chain recombines TRBV9 with TRBJ1-1; TRBD1 might be the D (6 bases). V gave up 0 bases and J gave up 5 bases, with 14 bases separating them. This CDR3 comprises 15 residues. Germline assignment: CDR1 SGDLS and CDR2 YYNGEE. CDR3 sequence: CASSVAGGRWTEAFF. The CDR3 DNA is TGTGCCAGCAGCGTAGCCGGGGGGCGTTGGACTGAAGCTTTCTTT.

This rearrangement joins TRBV6-1 to TRBJ2-3, with D perhaps matching TRBD1 (5 bases). From germline, CDR1 is MNHNS and CDR2 SASEGT. Trimming stripped 4 bases from V and 5 bases from J, with 16 bases between. The CDR3 covers 15 residues. The CDR3 bases are TGTGCCAGCAGTGGACGAGGTGCAGGGTTAGATACGCAGTATTTT. Translating gives CASSGRGAGLDTQYF.

The chain joins TRBV6-5 to TRBJ1-1, with 7 bases aligning to TRBD1. The CDR3 has 13 amino acids. The V segment lost 7 bases and the J segment 0 bases; nucleotides outside the gene matches: 2. Per germline, CDR1 MNHEY and CDR2 SVGAGI. CDR3 in amino acids: CASTGTVNTEAFF. DNA of the CDR3: TGTGCCAGCACCGGGACAGTGAACACTGAAGCTTTCTTT.

The rearrangement links TRBV6-1 to TRBJ2-7, with 9 bases identical to TRBD2. V trimming: 3 bases; J trimming: 1 base; junction bases outside the gene matches: 7. The CDR3 extends over 16 amino acids. From germline, CDR1 is MNHNS and CDR2 SASEGT. The CDR3 protein is CASSDGLSGSSYEQYF. CDR3 in DNA: TGTGCCAGCAGTGACGGACTTAGCGGGAGTTCCTACGAGCAGTACTTC.

The V call is TRBV5-5, the J call TRBJ1-1, with 8 nucleotides matching TRBD1. Looked up from germline, CDR1 is SGHKS and CDR2 is YYEKEE (reference sequence). V trimming: 3 bases; J trimming: 11 bases; junction bases outside the gene matches: 6. This CDR3 spans 12 amino acids. DNA of the CDR3: TGTGCCAGCAGCTCTGACAGGGGTACTGCTTTCTTT. Protein: CASSSDRGTAFF.

The rearrangement joins TRBV9 to TRBJ1-1, with D hard to call. The germline V and J ends were trimmed by 0 bases and 0 bases, with 3 bases remaining between them. Germline CDR1 SGDLS, CDR2 YYNGEE. The CDR3 sequence is 13 residues long. The CDR3 coding sequence is TGTGCCAGCAGCGTAGACATGAACACTGAAGCTTTCTTT. Translated, it gives CASSVDMNTEAFF. Filled out from reference TRBV9 and TRBJ1-1, the complete variable domain reads DSGVTQTPKHLITATGQRVTLRCSPRSGDLSVYWYQQSLDQGLQFLIQYYNGEERAKGNILERFSAQQFPDLHSELNLSSLELGDSALYFCASSVDMNTEAFFGQGTRLTVV.

The CDR3 loop reads CASSAGLAESYEQYF. Written as DNA, the CDR3 is TGTGCCAGCAGCGCGGGACTAGCGGAATCCTACGAGCAGTACTTC. The gene calls are TRBV11-3 and TRBJ2-7; TRBD2 agrees at 11 bases. Trimming removed 5 bases from V and 1 base from J; junction bases left unmatched: 4. The length of the CDR3 is 15 residues. Looked up from germline, CDR1 is SGHNT and CDR2 is YENEEA.

For the CDR3, the DNA is TGCGCCAGCAGCCAAGTACACCGCCCGACTAGCGAGAAGCAGTTCTTC. Translating it yields CASSQVHRPTSEKQFF. The V call is TRBV4-1, the J call TRBJ2-1; 8 positions agree with TRBD2. Germline CDR1 MGHRA, CDR2 YSYEKL. CDR3 length equals 16 residues. V lost 1 base, J lost 11 bases, and 13 bases stayed unmatched.

The chain joins TRBV30 to TRBJ2-5; the D is unclear. This CDR3 has 11 amino acids. Germline CDR1 is GTSNPN and CDR2 is SVGIG (reference sequence). The V gene lost 0 bases and the J gene lost 9 bases, with 8 bases spanning the gap. The CDR3 coding sequence is TGTGCCTGGAGTGTAGGAGTGGCCCAGTACTTC. The encoded protein is CAWSVGVAQYF. Looking up the rest from reference TRBV30 and TRBJ2-5 gives the full variable domain: SQTIHQWPATLVQPVGSPLSLECTVEGTSNPNLYWYRQAAGRGLQLLFYSVGIGQISSEVPQNLSASRPQDRQFILSSKKLLLSDSGFYLCAWSVGVAQYFGPGTRLLVL.

The V gene is TRBV21-1, the J gene TRBJ1-1; TRBD1, the table's D call, was not compared with the DNA. TRBV21-1 is reported as a pseudogene. The CDR3 consists of 16 residues. The CDR3: CASSKGGTGFGTEAFF. The CDR3 nucleotides are TGTGCCAGCAGCAAAGGAGGGACAGGGTTTGGCACTGAAGCTTTCTTT.

The chain joins TRBV4-3 to TRBJ1-3; possible D gene TRBD1, 5 bases. V was shortened by 0 bases and J by 4 bases, with 10 bases between the two germline ends. This CDR3 comprises 15 residues. From germline, CDR1 is LGHNA and CDR2 YSLEER. The CDR3 spells CASSQDVRAGNTIYF. CDR3 DNA sequence: TGCGCCAGCAGCCAAGATGTCAGGGCAGGAAACACCATATATTTT.

This clone was counted once. The genes are TRBV11-2 and TRBJ2-1, with D possibly matching TRBD1 (6 bases). Germline V gives CDR1 SGHAT, CDR2 FQNNGV. The germline V and J ends were trimmed by 6 bases and 7 bases, with 16 bases remaining between them. This CDR3 has 14 residues. This CDR3 reads CASRWGQGMNEQFF. CDR3 DNA: TGTGCCAGCAGATGGGGGCAGGGAATGAATGAGCAGTTCTTC.

The CDR3 spells CASSPFLTSGGTDTQYF. The CDR3 bases are TGTGCCAGTAGCCCATTCCTTACTAGCGGAGGCACAGATACGCAGTATTTT. The chain recombines TRBV19 with TRBJ2-3; 8 nucleotides match TRBD2. The CDR3 has 17 amino acids. The V segment lost 6 bases and the J segment 1 base; nucleotides outside the gene matches: 12. Germline CDR1 is LNHDA and CDR2 is SQIVND (reference sequence).

V gene TRBV11-2 combines with J gene TRBJ1-4, with TRBD1 as a possible D gene (6 bases). The germline V gene encodes CDR1 SGHAT and CDR2 FQNNGV. Trimming cost V 2 bases and J 8 bases, with 12 bases left between them. This CDR3 is 14 amino acids long. CDR3 region: CASSLQVQGEKLFF. CDR3 DNA: TGTGCCAGCAGCTTACAGGTACAGGGAGAAAAACTGTTTTTT.

The CDR3: CASSPQHRGGYGYTF. CDR3 in DNA: TGTGCCAGCAGCCCCCAACACAGGGGTGGCTATGGCTACACCTTC. The gene calls are TRBV6-1 and TRBJ1-2; 7 bases agree with TRBD1. The CDR3 length is 15 residues. Trimming at V came to 6 bases and at J to 4 bases, leaving 11 bases not matched to a gene. Germline loops: CDR1 MNHNS, CDR2 SASEGT.

This sequence joins TRBV5-1 and TRBJ2-3; 7 positions match TRBD2. V lost 0 bases and J lost 0; bases outside the gene matches: 4. The CDR3 is 16 residues long. Germline V gene lookup returns CDR1 SGHRS and CDR2 YFSETQ. CDR3 protein: CASSLALAASTDTQYF. The CDR3 coding sequence is TGCGCCAGCAGCTTGGCCCTAGCGGCCAGCACAGATACGCAGTATTTT. The complete variable domain, with remaining parts taken from reference TRBV5-1 and TRBJ2-3, reads KAGVTQTPRYLIKTRGQQVTLSCSPISGHRSVSWYQQTPGQGLQFLFEYFSETQRNKGNFPGRFSGRQFSNSRSEMNVSTLELGDSALYLCASSLALAASTDTQYFGPGTRLTVL.

The chain carries TRBV29-1 and TRBJ2-7; D may be TRBD2 (5 bases). The germline V gene encodes CDR1 SQVTM and CDR2 ANQGSEA. The V end lost 4 bases, the J end lost 1 base, and 5 bases lay between the germline ends. CDR3 length: 11 amino acids. This CDR3 is CSVGESYEQYF. The CDR3 region has the DNA TGCAGCGTTGGGGAGTCCTACGAGCAGTACTTC.

The chain carries TRBV6-6 and TRBJ1-1; D perhaps matches TRBD1 (5 bases). The CDR3 has 16 residues. Trimming removed 5 bases from V and 1 base from J, with 17 bases in between. CDR1 and CDR2 (germline): MNHNY, SVGAGI (reference sequence). The CDR3 loop reads CASSLSGGRGNTEAFF. CDR3 sequence (DNA): TGTGCCAGCAGTCTCTCTGGGGGGAGGGGGAACACTGAAGCTTTCTTT.

V and J are TRBV7-9 and TRBJ1-5, with 12 bases identical to TRBD1. CDR1 is SEHNR, CDR2 FQNEAQ, per germline (reference sequence). The CDR3 is 17 amino acids. The ends lost 5 bases at V and 2 bases at J; junction bases unmatched: 7. The CDR3 is CASSLWDRGQGNQPQHF. In DNA, the CDR3 is TGTGCCAGCAGCCTTTGGGACAGGGGGCAAGGCAATCAGCCCCAGCATTTT.

The rearrangement joins TRBV7-9 to TRBJ1-1; TRBD1 aligns across 9 bases. V gave up 1 base and J gave up 8 bases; unmatched junction bases: 8. The germline gives CDR1 SEHNR, CDR2 FQNEAQ (reference sequence). The CDR3 totals 15 residues. The CDR3 sequence is CASSLGDGDREEAFF. In nucleotides, the CDR3 is TGTGCCAGCAGCTTAGGGGACGGGGACAGGGAAGAAGCTTTCTTT.